One T cell receptor beta chain is described in this entry. The sample originates from a study of blood T cell repertoires in COVID-19. About the research overall: COVID-19 samples collected from the United States, Italy and Spain covered acute and convalescent phases. Nucleic acid was either cDNA or gDNA, and it came from T cells, B-cell-depleted T cells, or PBMCs.

The study assigned cohorts using participant-reported clinical history. Cohort 3 recovery required two negative PCRs, clearance, or symptom resolution. The assay was immunoSEQ multiplex PCR, and TCRdb's table has in-frame clones only and misses some. The sample yields more than 150,000 clones, around four fifths seen once. Germline CDR1 and CDR2: WSHSY and SAAADI. V gave up 2 bases and J gave up 7 bases; unmatched junction bases: 6. This CDR3 is built from 17 residues. This TCR was sampled from an older woman who had recovered from COVID-19. The V and J genes are TRBV10-2 and TRBJ2-1; TRBD2 matches at 15 bases. Sequencing was performed on PBMCs or T cells enriched from blood (not recorded which). CDR3 sequence: CASSEPPGTSGRNEQFF. Here the CDR3 DNA reads TGCGCCAGCAGTGAGCCACCCGGGACTAGCGGGAGGAATGAGCAGTTCTTC.